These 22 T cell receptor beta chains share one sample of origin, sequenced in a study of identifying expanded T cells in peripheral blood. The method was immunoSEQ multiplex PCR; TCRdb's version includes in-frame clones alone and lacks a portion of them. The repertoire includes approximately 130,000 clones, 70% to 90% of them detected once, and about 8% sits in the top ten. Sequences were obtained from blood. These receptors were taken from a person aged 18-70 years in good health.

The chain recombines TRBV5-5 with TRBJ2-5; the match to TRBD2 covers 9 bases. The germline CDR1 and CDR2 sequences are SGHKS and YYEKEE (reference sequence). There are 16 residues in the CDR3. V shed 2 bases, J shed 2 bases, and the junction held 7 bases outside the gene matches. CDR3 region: CASSFPAGGLQETQYF. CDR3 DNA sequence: TGTGCCAGCAGCTTTCCAGCGGGGGGTCTTCAAGAGACCCAGTACTTC.

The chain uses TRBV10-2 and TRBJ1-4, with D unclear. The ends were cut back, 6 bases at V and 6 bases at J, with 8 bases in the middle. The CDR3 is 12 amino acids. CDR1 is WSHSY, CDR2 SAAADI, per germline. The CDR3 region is CASSAKDEKLFF. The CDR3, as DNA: TGCGCCAGCAGCGCCAAGGATGAAAAACTGTTTTTT.

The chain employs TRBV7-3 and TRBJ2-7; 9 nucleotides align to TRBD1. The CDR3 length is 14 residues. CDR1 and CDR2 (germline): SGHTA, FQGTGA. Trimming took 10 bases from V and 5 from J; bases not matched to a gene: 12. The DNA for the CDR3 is TGTGCCATTACGGATTACAGGGGGCCGGACGAGCAGTACTTC. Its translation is CAITDYRGPDEQYF.

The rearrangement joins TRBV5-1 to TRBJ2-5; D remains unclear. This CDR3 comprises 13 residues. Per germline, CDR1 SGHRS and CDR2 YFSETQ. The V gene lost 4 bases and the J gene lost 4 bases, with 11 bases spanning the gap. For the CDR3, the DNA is TGCGCCAGCAGCCCCCGCGGCCCAGAGACCCAGTACTTC. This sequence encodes CASSPRGPETQYF. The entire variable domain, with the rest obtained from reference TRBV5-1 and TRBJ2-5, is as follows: KAGVTQTPRYLIKTRGQQVTLSCSPISGHRSVSWYQQTPGQGLQFLFEYFSETQRNKGNFPGRFSGRQFSNSRSEMNVSTLELGDSALYLCASSPRGPETQYFGPGTRLLVL.

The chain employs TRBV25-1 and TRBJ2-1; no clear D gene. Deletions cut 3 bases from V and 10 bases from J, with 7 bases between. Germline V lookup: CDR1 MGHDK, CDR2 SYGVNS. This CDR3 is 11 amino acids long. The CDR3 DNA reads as TGTGCCAGCAGTGAGGTAGGGGAGCAGTTCTTC. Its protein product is CASSEVGEQFF.

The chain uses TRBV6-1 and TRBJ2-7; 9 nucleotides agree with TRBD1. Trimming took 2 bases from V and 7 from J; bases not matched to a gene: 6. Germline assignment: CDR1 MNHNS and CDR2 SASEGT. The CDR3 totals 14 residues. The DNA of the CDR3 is TGTGCCAGCAGTGAACGGACAGGGGTTTGGGAGCAGTACTTC. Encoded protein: CASSERTGVWEQYF.

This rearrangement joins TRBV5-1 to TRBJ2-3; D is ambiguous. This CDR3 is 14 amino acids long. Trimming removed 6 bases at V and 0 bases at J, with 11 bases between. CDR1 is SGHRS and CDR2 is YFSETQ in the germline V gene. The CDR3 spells CASTNGWSTDTQYF. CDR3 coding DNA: TGCGCCAGCACGAACGGATGGAGCACAGATACGCAGTATTTT.

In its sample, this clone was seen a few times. CDR3: CASSSGRNEKLFF. CDR3 bases: TGTGCCAGCAGTTCCGGCAGGAATGAAAAACTGTTTTTT. V gene TRBV28 combines with J gene TRBJ1-4; D unresolved. V dropped 4 bases and J dropped 5 bases, with 8 bases sitting between them. From germline, CDR1 is MDHEN and CDR2 SYDVKM. The CDR3 contains 13 residues.

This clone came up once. The CDR3: CASSLIGGSGNTIYF. CDR3 bases: TGTGCCAGCAGCTTGATAGGGGGGTCTGGAAACACCATATATTTT. The chain uses TRBV5-6 and TRBJ1-3, with a tentative D call TRBD1 (6 bases). This CDR3 is 15 amino acids long. Germline CDR1 reads SGHDT; CDR2 reads YYEEEE. With 1 base removed from V and 1 base from J, the gap between germline ends came to 9 bases.

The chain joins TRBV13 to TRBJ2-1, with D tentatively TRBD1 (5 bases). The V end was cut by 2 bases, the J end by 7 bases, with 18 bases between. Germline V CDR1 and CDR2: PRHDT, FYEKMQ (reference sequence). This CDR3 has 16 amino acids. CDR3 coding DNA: TGTGCCAGCAGCTTACGGTGGCAGGGAAGCTTAAATGAGCAGTTCTTC. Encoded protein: CASSLRWQGSLNEQFF.

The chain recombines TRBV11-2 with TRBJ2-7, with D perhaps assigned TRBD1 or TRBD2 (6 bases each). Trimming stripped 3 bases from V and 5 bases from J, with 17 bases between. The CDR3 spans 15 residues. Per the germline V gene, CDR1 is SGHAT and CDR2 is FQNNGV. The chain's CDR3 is CASSFPGGPGNEQYF. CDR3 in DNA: TGTGCCAGCAGCTTCCCTGGGGGGCCGGGGAACGAGCAGTACTTC.

The CDR3 bases are TGTGCCAGCACTCTTCGGGGGAGCGAGCAGTACTTC. Its translation is CASTLRGSEQYF. The chain is built from TRBV28 and TRBJ2-7; D perhaps matches TRBD2 (6 bases). The ends were cut back, 7 bases at V and 6 bases at J, with 13 bases in the middle. The CDR3 sequence is 12 residues long. In germline, CDR1 is MDHEN, CDR2 SYDVKM.

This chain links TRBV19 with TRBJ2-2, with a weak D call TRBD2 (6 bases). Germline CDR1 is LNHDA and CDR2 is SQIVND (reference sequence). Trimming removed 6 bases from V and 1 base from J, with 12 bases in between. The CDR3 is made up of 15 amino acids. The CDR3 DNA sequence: TGTGCCAGTAGCTCGGCGCGGGAGAACACCGGGGAGCTGTTTTTT. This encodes CASSSARENTGELFF.

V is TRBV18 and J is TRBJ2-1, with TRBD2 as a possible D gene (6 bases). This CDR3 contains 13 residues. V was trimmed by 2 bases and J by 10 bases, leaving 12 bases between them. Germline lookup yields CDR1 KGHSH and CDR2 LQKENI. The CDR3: CASSPITGVEQFF. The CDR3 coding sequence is TGTGCCAGCTCACCAATAACGGGGGTAGAGCAGTTCTTC.

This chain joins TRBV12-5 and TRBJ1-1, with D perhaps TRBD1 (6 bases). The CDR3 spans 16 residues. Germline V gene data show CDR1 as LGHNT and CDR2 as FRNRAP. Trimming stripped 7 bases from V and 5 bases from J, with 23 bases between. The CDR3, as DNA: TGTGCTAGTGCGGAAACACAGGGTTTCGAGGGGACTGAAGCTTTCTTT. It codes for CASAETQGFEGTEAFF.

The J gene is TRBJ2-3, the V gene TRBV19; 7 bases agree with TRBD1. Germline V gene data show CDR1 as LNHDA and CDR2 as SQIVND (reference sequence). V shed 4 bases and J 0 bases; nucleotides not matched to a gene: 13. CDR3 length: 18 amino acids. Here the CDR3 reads CASSTPTGPKISTDTQYF. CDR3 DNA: TGTGCCAGTAGTACCCCGACAGGGCCTAAAATTAGCACAGATACGCAGTATTTT. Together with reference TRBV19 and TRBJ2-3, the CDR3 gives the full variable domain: DGGITQSPKYLFRKEGQNVTLSCEQNLNHDAMYWYRQDPGQGLRLIYYSQIVNDFQKGDIAEGYSVSREKKESFPLTVTSAQKNPTAFYLCASSTPTGPKISTDTQYFGPGTRLTVL.

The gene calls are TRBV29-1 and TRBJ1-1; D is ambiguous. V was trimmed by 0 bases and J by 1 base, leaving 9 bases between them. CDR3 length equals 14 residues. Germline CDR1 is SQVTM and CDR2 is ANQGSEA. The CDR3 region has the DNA TGCAGCGTTGAAGATCTCCCTAGGAACACTGAAGCTTTCTTT. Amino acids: CSVEDLPRNTEAFF.

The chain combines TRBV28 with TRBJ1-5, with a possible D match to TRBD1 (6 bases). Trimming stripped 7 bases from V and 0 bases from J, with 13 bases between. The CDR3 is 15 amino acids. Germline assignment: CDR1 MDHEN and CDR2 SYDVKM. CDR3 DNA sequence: TGTGCCAGCACCCCCGGGGGCGCTAGCAATCAGCCCCAGCATTTT. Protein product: CASTPGGASNQPQHF.

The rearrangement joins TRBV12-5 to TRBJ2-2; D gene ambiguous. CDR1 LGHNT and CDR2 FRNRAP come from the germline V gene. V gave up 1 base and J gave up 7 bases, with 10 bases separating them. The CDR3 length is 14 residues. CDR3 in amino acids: CASGLGHGVGELFF. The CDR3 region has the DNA TGTGCTAGTGGTTTGGGGCACGGCGTCGGGGAGCTGTTTTTT. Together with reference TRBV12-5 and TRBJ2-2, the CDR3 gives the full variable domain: DARVTQTPRHKVTEMGQEVTMRCQPILGHNTVFWYRQTMMQGLELLAYFRNRAPLDDSGMPKDRFSAEMPDATLATLKIQPSEPRDSAVYFCASGLGHGVGELFFGEGSRLTVL.

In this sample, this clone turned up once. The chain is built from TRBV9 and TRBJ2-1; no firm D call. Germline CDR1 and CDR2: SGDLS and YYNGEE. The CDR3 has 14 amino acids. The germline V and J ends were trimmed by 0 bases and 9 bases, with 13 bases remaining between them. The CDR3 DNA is TGTGCCAGCAGCGTAGCGCTAGGGCCCACTGAGCAGTTCTTC. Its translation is CASSVALGPTEQFF.

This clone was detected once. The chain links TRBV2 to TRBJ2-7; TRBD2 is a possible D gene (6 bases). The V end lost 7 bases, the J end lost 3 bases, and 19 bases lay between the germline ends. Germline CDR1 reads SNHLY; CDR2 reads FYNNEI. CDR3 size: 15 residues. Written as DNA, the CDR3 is TGTGCCAGCACCCGACTGGGGGGTAAGGACTACGAGCAGTACTTC. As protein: CASTRLGGKDYEQYF.

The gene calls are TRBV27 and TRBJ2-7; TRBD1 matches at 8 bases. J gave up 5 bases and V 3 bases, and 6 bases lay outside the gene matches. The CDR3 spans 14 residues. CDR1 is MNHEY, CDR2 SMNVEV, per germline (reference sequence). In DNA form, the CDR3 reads TGTGCCAGCAGTTTGCGACAGGGGTTCAACGAGCAGTACTTC. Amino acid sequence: CASSLRQGFNEQYF.